This TCR beta chain emerged from a study of OX40 agonist ivuxolimab in advanced cancers. Study-level information: An agonistic anti-OX40 (CD134) antibody, ivuxolimab, was used to treat the patients. Those enrolled were 82.7% male, with a mean age of about 60 years and ages from about 20 to 79. Points from the study as a whole: Researchers did not determine the expanded peripheral T cells' antigen specificity.

This CDR3 has 14 amino acids. V was shortened by 4 bases and J by 10 bases, with 19 bases between the two germline ends. Germline V gives CDR1 SGHVS, CDR2 FQNEAQ. The table came from immunoSEQ multiplex PCR; TCRdb's copy has only in-frame clones and leaves some out. The sample carries tens of thousands of clones, less than 90% recorded once. Enrollment shut out patients with autoimmune disease history or systemic immunosuppression. As regards this clone: What it recognizes is unknown.

The sequenced sample was CD4+ or CD8+ T cells sorted from blood, obtained in a trial of the OX40 agonist ivuxolimab. This TCR came from an adult with an advanced solid tumor such as melanoma, head and neck, liver or kidney cancer. The gene calls are TRBV7-8 and TRBJ1-2; maybe TRBD1 (6 bases). The CDR3 nucleotides are TGTGCCAGCAGCTGGGTCCTCCGGGACACAGACTACACCTTC. Its translation is CASSWVLRDTDYTF.